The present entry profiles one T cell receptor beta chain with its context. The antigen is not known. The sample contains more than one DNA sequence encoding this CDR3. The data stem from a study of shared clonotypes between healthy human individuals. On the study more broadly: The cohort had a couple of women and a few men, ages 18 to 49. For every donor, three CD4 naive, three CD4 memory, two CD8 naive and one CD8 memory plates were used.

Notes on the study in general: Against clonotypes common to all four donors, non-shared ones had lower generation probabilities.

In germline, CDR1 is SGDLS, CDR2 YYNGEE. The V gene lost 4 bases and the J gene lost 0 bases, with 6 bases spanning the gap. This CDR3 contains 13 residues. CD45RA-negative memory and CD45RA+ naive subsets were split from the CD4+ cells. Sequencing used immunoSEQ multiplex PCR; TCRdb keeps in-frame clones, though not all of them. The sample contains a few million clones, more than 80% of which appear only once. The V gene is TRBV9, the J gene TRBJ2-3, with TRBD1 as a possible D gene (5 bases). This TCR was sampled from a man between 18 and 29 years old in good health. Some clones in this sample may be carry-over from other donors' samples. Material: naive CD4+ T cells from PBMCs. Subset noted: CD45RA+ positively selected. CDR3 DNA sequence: TGTGCCAGCAGCTCAGGGAGCACAGATACGCAGTATTTT. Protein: CASSSGSTDTQYF.